A single T cell receptor (beta chain) is shown here with its context. MiXCR was run by TCRdb on the RACE reads, yielding one entry per CDR3 protein. The sample holds around 190,000 distinct CDR3 sequences; 20% to 25% are singletons and the top ten take about 7%. This sample's time point: patch test 1, 2 weeks after DPC sensitization. The treatment is: therapeutic diphenylcyclopropenone sensitization with weekly scalp DPC. The data belong to a study of human T cells and chemical hapten exposure. This CDR3 is built from 18 residues. V usage is TRBV21-1 and J usage is TRBJ1-6; TRBD1 is the table's D call and was not checked against the DNA. TRBV21-1 constitutes a pseudogene. Material: whole blood, obtained in connection with sensitization to the hapten diphenylcyclopropenone (DPC). This clonotype was sampled from a woman aged 45-59 years with alopecia areata. Some clones in this sample may be carry-over from other donors' samples. The CDR3 loop reads CASSKGGDRGTYNSPLHF. The CDR3 nucleotides read TGTGCCAGCAGCAAAGGAGGGGACAGGGGCACCTATAATTCACCCCTCCACTTT.